What follows is one T cell receptor (beta chain) and its context. What it recognizes is unknown. V shed 9 bases, J shed 4 bases, and the junction held 10 bases outside the gene matches. The length of the CDR3 is 14 residues. This record belongs to a study of T cell repertoires in cytomegalovirus infection. Study-level background: Researchers turned to recently identified HLA-C-restricted CMV epitopes as well as well-studied HLA-B-restricted ones. Whole-study results and caveats: Carriage of CMV together with the relevant HLA was identifiable through cumulative public TCR beta family frequency.

One entry per CDR3 protein results from TCRdb running MiXCR on the reads. The sample comprises 680,000 or so distinct CDR3 sequences, 30% to 40% of which are singletons, and 15% to 20% rests with the top ten. This clonotype was sampled from a human donor in good health (CMV status not recorded). Some clones in this sample may be carry-over from other donors' samples. The chain recombines TRBV12-3 or TRBV12-4 with TRBJ1-2; the match to TRBD1 covers 8 bases. Here the sequenced sample was cultured PBMCs, taken from culture after CMV antigen stimulation. CDR3: CARIRGRRVYGYTF. Written as DNA, the CDR3 is TGTGCCAGAATCAGGGGGCGTCGGGTCTATGGCTACACCTTC.